This T cell receptor beta chain was identified in a study of T cell repertoires in cytomegalovirus infection. TCRdb analysed the reads with MiXCR anew, one entry per CDR3 protein. The table has about 58,000 distinct CDR3 sequences, 20% to 25% seen once. With V trimmed by 5 bases and J by 0 bases, 7 bases remained unmatched. Germline V gives CDR1 DFQATT, CDR2 SNEGSKA (reference sequence). The CDR3 consists of 14 residues. The table lists this clonotype with a few counts. The antigen remains undetermined. This clonotype was obtained from a human donor in good health (CMV status not recorded). Some clones in this sample may be carry-over from other donors' samples. The V call is TRBV20-1, the J call TRBJ2-7, with 7 bases aligning to TRBD1. This sample comprised CD8+ T cells from cultured PBMCs, obtained from culture after CMV antigen stimulation. Here the CDR3 DNA reads TGCAGTGCTTCAGACAGGGACAGCTCCTACGAGCAGTACTTC. Protein sequence: CSASDRDSSYEQYF.